The rows below give T cell receptor beta chains drawn from one sample of a study of T cell responses to AZD1222 COVID-19 vaccine. Clones were sequenced by immunoSEQ multiplex PCR, and TCRdb holds only the in-frame ones, with some missing. The table records 140,000 to 150,000 clones, about nine tenths of them present only once. This material consisted of peripheral blood, taken 28 days after the second AZD1222 dose. The receptors derive from an adult who received the AZD1222 COVID-19 vaccine. Each CDR3 is given with its conserved first and last residue. D genes are given only for firm matches. Clone size is shown for a subset of rows, as once, few, many or a class of expanded clone.

j_call	d_call	clone_size	v_call	cdr3_nt	cdr3_aa
TRBJ2-7	-	-	TRBV27	TGTGCCAGCAGTCCTCAGACTACTACCTACGAGCAGTACTTC	CASSPQTTTYEQYF
TRBJ1-5	-	once	TRBV27	TGTGCCAGCAGTTTAGTAGCAGGGCGCAGGGGCAATCAGCCCCAGCATTTT	CASSLVAGRRGNQPQHF
TRBJ1-6	-	-	TRBV7-9	TGTGCCAGCAGCCTGGACAGTGCCTATAATTCACCCCTCCACTTT	CASSLDSAYNSPLHF
TRBJ2-7	TRBD2	-	TRBV7-4	TGTGCCAGCAGCTTCTGCGGGAGGGCCAGGCAGTACTTC	CASSFCGRARQYF
TRBJ2-3	TRBD2	-	TRBV9	TGTGCCAGCAGCGTAGATCAGCGGGAGAGGGATACGCAGTATTTT	CASSVDQRERDTQYF
TRBJ1-3	-	-	TRBV19	TGTGCCAGTACACAGATCTCTGGAAACACCATATATTTT	CASTQISGNTIYF
TRBJ1-5	-	-	TRBV30	TGTGCCTGGAGTGTAAGGGGGGCAGGGCAGCCCCAGCATTTT	CAWSVRGAGQPQHF
TRBJ1-5	-	-	TRBV15	TGTGCCACCAGCAGAGATCCCAGGGAAGTATCGAATCAGCCCCAGCATTTT	CATSRDPREVSNQPQHF
TRBJ1-1	TRBD1	once	TRBV7-9	TGTGCCAGCAGCTCAGCTACGACAGGGACTGAAGCTTTCTTT	CASSSATTGTEAFF
TRBJ1-1	-	-	TRBV27	TGTGCCAGCAGTCCCCCTCTCGACAGGAACACTGAAGCTTTCTTT	CASSPPLDRNTEAFF
TRBJ1-5	-	-	TRBV5-1	TGCGCCAGCAGCTTGAGTGGGACGGCGAACAATCAGCCCCAGCATTTT	CASSLSGTANNQPQHF
TRBJ2-2	TRBD2	-	TRBV15	TGTGCCACCAAGGGCGGGGGGTACGACGGGGAGCTGTTTTTT	CATKGGGYDGELFF
TRBJ1-2	TRBD1	-	TRBV30	TGTGCCTGGAGTGTATCGGCAGGGGGTATCTATGGCTACACCTTC	CAWSVSAGGIYGYTF
TRBJ2-5	-	-	TRBV19	TGTGCCAGTAGCCCCTCTTTAGGGGCCCCCCAAGAGACCCAGTACTTC	CASSPSLGAPQETQYF
TRBJ1-4	-	-	TRBV13	TGTGCCAGCAGCTCGCACAGGCTGTCTAATGAAAAACTGTTTTTT	CASSSHRLSNEKLFF
TRBJ2-1	TRBD2	-	TRBV29-1	TGCAGCGTCGGGACTAGCGGGGCTTACAATGAGCAGTTCTTC	CSVGTSGAYNEQFF
TRBJ2-5	TRBD1	-	TRBV11-3	TGTGCCAGCAGCTCCAGACTCCGAGACAGGGAAGAGACCCAGTACTTC	CASSSRLRDREETQYF
TRBJ1-4	-	-	TRBV5-5	TGTGCCAGCAGCTTGGTTGGGGGCCGAACTAATGAAAAACTGTTTTTT	CASSLVGGRTNEKLFF
TRBJ1-2	-	once	TRBV7-8	TGTGCCAGCAGCTTAGTCATGACCCTTAGTACGTCCTATGGCTACACCTTC	CASSLVMTLSTSYGYTF
TRBJ1-6	-	-	TRBV9	TGTGCCAGCAGCACCACCGGGACCGCAAATTCACCCCTCCACTTT	CASSTTGTANSPLHF
TRBJ2-2	-	-	TRBV5-1	TGCGCCAGCAGCTTGCACGGCAGGGGGGACACCGGGGAGCTGTTTTTT	CASSLHGRGDTGELFF
TRBJ1-3	-	-	TRBV12-2	TGTGCAAGTCGCCGTAGGGATAGTGGAAACACCATATATTTT	CASRRRDSGNTIYF
TRBJ2-1	-	-	TRBV5-1	TGCGCCAGCAGCTTGGTGGGATACAATGAGCAGTTCTTC	CASSLVGYNEQFF
TRBJ2-3	-	-	TRBV5-6	TGTGCCAGCAGCTCAACCGCAGCGCGACTCACAGATACGCAGTATTTT	CASSSTAARLTDTQYF
TRBJ1-5	-	-	TRBV30	TGTGCCTGGCGCACGCGTTTAGATCAGCCCCAGCATTTT	CAWRTRLDQPQHF
TRBJ1-5	-	-	TRBV21-1	TGTGCCAGCACCGACGGGACAGATAGCAATCAGCCCCAGCATTTT	CASTDGTDSNQPQHF
TRBJ1-5	-	-	TRBV7-2	TGTGCCAGCAGCTTAGGGGGGTTTGGAAATCAGCCCCAGCATTTT	CASSLGGFGNQPQHF
TRBJ1-2	-	once	TRBV30	TGTGCCTACACCCTAAACAGGGAGGGCTATGGCTACACCTTC	CAYTLNREGYGYTF
TRBJ2-2	-	-	TRBV27	TGTGCCAGCAGGACAGCAAACACCGGGGAGCTGTTTTTT	CASRTANTGELFF
TRBJ1-1	-	-	TRBV19	TGTGCCAGTGGGTTCGGGGGCGCGAGGACTGAAGCTTTCTTT	CASGFGGARTEAFF
TRBJ2-2	TRBD2	-	TRBV6-4	TGTGCCAGCAGCCGGGAGGGCCGAGTCGGGGAGCTGTTTTTT	CASSREGRVGELFF
TRBJ1-3	-	-	TRBV18	TGTGCCAGCTCGCCTGACAGGTCTATCTCTGGAAACACCATATATTTT	CASSPDRSISGNTIYF
TRBJ1-2	-	-	TRBV6-1	TGTGCCAGCAGTGAAGTTGCGCAGGGTATCAATGGCTACACCTTC	CASSEVAQGINGYTF
TRBJ1-1	TRBD1	-	TRBV2	TGTGCCAGCACTGGGACAGGAGCCATGAACACTGAAGCTTTCTTT	CASTGTGAMNTEAFF
TRBJ2-1	TRBD2	-	TRBV12-5	TGTGCTAGTGGTTTGGTACAAGCGGGAATCTACAATGAGCAGTTCTTC	CASGLVQAGIYNEQFF
TRBJ2-6	TRBD2	few	TRBV5-6	TGTGCCAGCAGCGGTTACGCCAGGGAGGGCATTTCTGGGGCCAACGTCCTGACTTTC	CASSGYAREGISGANVLTF
TRBJ1-4	-	-	TRBV7-9	TGTGCCAGCAGCTTAGGCAGACATGCAACTAATGAAAAACTGTTTTTT	CASSLGRHATNEKLFF
TRBJ2-1	-	-	TRBV7-8	TGTGCCAGCAGTCCCGCCCGGGGGTCCTACAATGAGCAGTTCTTC	CASSPARGSYNEQFF
TRBJ1-2	-	-	TRBV7-2	TGTGCCAGCAGCTCTGCGGGAGGGGGTAACTATGGCTACACCTTC	CASSSAGGGNYGYTF
TRBJ2-1	-	-	TRBV5-1	TGCGCCAGCAGCTTGGCGGGAAGCTCCTACAATGAGCAGTTCTTC	CASSLAGSSYNEQFF
TRBJ2-7	-	-	TRBV4-1	TGCGCCAGCAGCCAGCCAGGAAACATGGGCTACGAGCAGTACTTC	CASSQPGNMGYEQYF
TRBJ1-2	TRBD1	-	TRBV4-2	TGTGCCAGCAGCCAAACGACAGGGGTGGACTATGGCTACACCTTC	CASSQTTGVDYGYTF
TRBJ1-5	TRBD1	-	TRBV7-2	TGTGCCAGCAGCATACCAGGGGGGGATCAGCCCCAGCATTTT	CASSIPGGDQPQHF
TRBJ2-5	-	once	TRBV5-4	TGTGCCAGCAGCTTGTCTCCCACCGGACAGAATCAAGAGACCCAGTACTTC	CASSLSPTGQNQETQYF
TRBJ2-5	TRBD1	-	TRBV5-1	TGCGCCAGCAGCTCCGGGACAGGGGGAGAGAGAAAGACCCAGTACTTC	CASSSGTGGERKTQYF
TRBJ1-5	-	-	TRBV5-1	TGCGCCAGCAGCGAGGGTTCGACTCAGCCCCAGCATTTT	CASSEGSTQPQHF
TRBJ2-1	TRBD2	-	TRBV27	TGTGCCAGCAGTTTATCCGGGACTAGCGGTCCGGGGGATGAGCAGTTCTTC	CASSLSGTSGPGDEQFF
TRBJ2-1	TRBD2	-	TRBV24-1	TGTGCCACCAGTGAGGTAGCGGGAGTATACAATGAGCAGTTCTTC	CATSEVAGVYNEQFF
TRBJ2-7	TRBD2	-	TRBV5-4	TGTGCCAGCAGCTTGGCGGGAGGGAGCGAGCAGTACTTC	CASSLAGGSEQYF
TRBJ2-3	-	-	TRBV19	TGTGCCAGTAGTAAGTTGGGAACAGATACGCAGTATTTT	CASSKLGTDTQYF
TRBJ2-3	-	-	TRBV27	TGTGCCAGCAGTTATCCCCCGGGGGTTGCGGGGCCTCGGACAGATACGCAGTATTTT	CASSYPPGVAGPRTDTQYF
TRBJ1-2	-	-	TRBV7-2	TGTGCCAGCAGCTTAGAGGCCGGACACTTGGGCTATGGCTACACCTTC	CASSLEAGHLGYGYTF
TRBJ1-4	-	-	TRBV19	TGTGCCAGCAGAAGACGGGGGGAAAAACTGTTTTTT	CASRRRGEKLFF
TRBJ1-4	TRBD1	-	TRBV5-1	TGCGCCAGCAGCTTGATGACAGGGGGGACTAATGAAAAACTGTTTTTT	CASSLMTGGTNEKLFF
TRBJ1-5	-	-	TRBV21-1	TGTGCCCGCTCCCGGCGGGGAGACTATAGCAATCAGCCCCAGCATTTT	CARSRRGDYSNQPQHF